A single sample gave rise to the 15 T cell receptor beta chains below, sequenced in a study of cytomegalovirus exposure and HLA in healthy donors. The PCR contained 60 Vbeta and 13 Jbeta primers. The assay was immunoSEQ multiplex PCR, and TCRdb's table has in-frame clones only and misses some. The table lists 200,000 to 250,000 clones, 55% to 75% of them singletons. Material for sequencing was PBMCs. These receptor sequences come from a man aged 35-49 years in good health and CMV-seropositive.

This chain links TRBV15 with TRBJ2-1; TRBD1 matches 10 bases. In germline, CDR1 is LNHNV, CDR2 YYDKDF (reference sequence). This CDR3 contains 17 residues. V lost 2 bases, J lost 7 bases, and 11 bases stayed unmatched. In DNA, the CDR3 is TGTGCCACCAGCAGAAATAAGGACAGGGGGGTTAGGAATGAGCAGTTCTTC. Its protein product is CATSRNKDRGVRNEQFF.

This chain uses TRBV6-5 with TRBJ1-5; D might be TRBD1 (6 bases). The CDR3 covers 15 residues. CDR1 and CDR2 from the germline V gene are MNHEY and SVGAGI. Trimming left V 4 bases short and J 7 bases short, with 17 bases between. As DNA, the CDR3 is TGTGCCAGCAGTTCCGACAGGAACGGCGTACAGCCCCAGCATTTT. This codes for CASSSDRNGVQPQHF.

V gene TRBV4-1 combines with J gene TRBJ1-1; D is unresolved. With 2 bases removed from V and 7 bases from J, the gap between germline ends came to 17 bases. Germline V gene sequence: CDR1 MGHRA, CDR2 YSYEKL. CDR3 length: 15 amino acids. The CDR3 reads CASSQYTGPGIEAFF. In DNA form, the CDR3 reads TGCGCCAGCAGCCAATATACCGGACCGGGGATTGAAGCTTTCTTT.

This chain joins TRBV4-1 and TRBJ2-2; 7 nucleotides align to TRBD2. From germline, CDR1 is MGHRA and CDR2 YSYEKL. After removal of 3 bases from V and 1 base from J, the junction contained 5 bases not matched to a gene. CDR3 length: 16 amino acids. CDR3 nucleotides: TGCGCCAGCAGCCATCTCGGGACTAAGAACACCGGGGAGCTGTTTTTT. Its translation is CASSHLGTKNTGELFF.

This clone was observed a few times. The V gene is TRBV28, the J gene TRBJ1-4; D gene uncertain. Germline lookup yields CDR1 MDHEN and CDR2 SYDVKM. The CDR3 is made up of 13 amino acids. V shed 6 bases and J shed 3 bases, with 8 bases lying between them. Here the CDR3 DNA reads TGTGCCAGCAGAGAGGCAGCTAATGAAAAACTGTTTTTT. Amino acid sequence: CASREAANEKLFF.

The chain has TRBV6-1 and TRBJ1-6; no definite D call. CDR3 length equals 13 residues. CDR1 and CDR2 (germline): MNHNS, SASEGT. The ends were cut back, 7 bases at V and 10 bases at J, with 14 bases in the middle. CDR3 loop: CASNPALRSPLHF. CDR3 DNA: TGTGCCAGCAACCCCGCCCTTAGATCACCCCTCCACTTT.

The chain carries TRBV29-1 and TRBJ1-2; D gene ambiguous. V lost 3 bases and J lost 4, with 6 bases in between. The V gene's germline CDR1 is SQVTM and CDR2 ANQGSEA. CDR3 size: 11 residues. CDR3 loop: CSVESRYGYTF. In DNA form, the CDR3 reads TGCAGCGTTGAGTCTCGCTATGGCTACACCTTC.

The genes are TRBV5-1 and TRBJ1-2; D remains ambiguous. V was shortened by 0 bases and J by 0 bases, with 6 bases between the two germline ends. Germline V lookup: CDR1 SGHRS, CDR2 YFSETQ. The CDR3 has 14 amino acids. The CDR3: CASSLEPSNYGYTF. The CDR3 region has the DNA TGCGCCAGCAGCTTGGAGCCCTCTAACTATGGCTACACCTTC.

This chain connects TRBV5-1 to TRBJ1-1; TRBD1 might be the D (6 bases). The V gene's germline CDR1 is SGHRS and CDR2 YFSETQ. Trimming removed 5 bases from V and 3 bases from J, with 11 bases in between. This CDR3 spans 13 amino acids. The CDR3 loop reads CASRRGTDTEAFF. In DNA, the CDR3 is TGCGCCAGCAGAAGGGGGACGGACACTGAAGCTTTCTTT.

In its sample, this clone was seen a few times. V usage is TRBV5-4 and J usage is TRBJ2-3; 8 nucleotides align to TRBD2. In germline, CDR1 is SGHNT, CDR2 YYREEE (reference sequence). CDR3 length: 16 amino acids. J lost 0 bases, V lost 4 bases, and 7 bases had no gene match. Written as DNA, the CDR3 is TGTGCCAGCAGCAATATAGCGGGGACTAGCACAGATACGCAGTATTTT. Protein product: CASSNIAGTSTDTQYF.

V gene TRBV27 combines with J gene TRBJ2-7; TRBD2 aligns across 7 bases. Germline V gene sequence: CDR1 MNHEY, CDR2 SMNVEV (reference sequence). V dropped 6 bases and J dropped 6; count of bases not matched to a gene: 8. This CDR3 region has 13 residues. The CDR3 region is CASSLGRGFEQYF. The CDR3 DNA reads as TGTGCCAGCAGCCTCGGGCGGGGGTTCGAGCAGTACTTC.

This rearrangement joins TRBV7-2 to TRBJ1-6, with D hard to call. The germline V and J ends were trimmed by 7 bases and 9 bases, with 22 bases remaining between them. Germline CDR1 and CDR2: SGHTA and FQGNSA. The CDR3 covers 16 residues. DNA for the CDR3: TGTGCCAGCACCCTTTTTAAAGCGGACGCTGGTTCACCCCTCCACTTT. Translation: CASTLFKADAGSPLHF.

The rearrangement joins TRBV4-1 to TRBJ1-1, with a weak D call TRBD1 (5 bases). CDR1 is MGHRA, CDR2 YSYEKL, per germline. The CDR3 sequence is 15 residues long. Trimming stripped 1 base from V and 5 bases from J, with 14 bases between. The DNA of the CDR3 is TGCGCCAGCAGCCAAGCCGCGGGGACGGGGACTGAAGCTTTCTTT. The encoded protein is CASSQAAGTGTEAFF.

The rearrangement uses TRBV7-9 and TRBJ2-3; TRBD2 matches 13 bases. CDR1 and CDR2 (germline): SEHNR, FQNEAQ (reference sequence). V lost 5 bases, J lost 5 bases, and 7 bases stayed unmatched. The CDR3 is 16 residues long. The CDR3 coding sequence is TGTGCCAGCAGCCCACCGACTAGCGGGGGGCGAGATACGCAGTATTTT. This translates into CASSPPTSGGRDTQYF.

The chain carries TRBV19 and TRBJ1-1; weak D call: TRBD1 (5 bases). The germline V and J ends were trimmed by 7 bases and 1 base, with 13 bases remaining between them. Germline V lookup: CDR1 LNHDA, CDR2 SQIVND (reference sequence). The CDR3 contains 14 residues. The CDR3 sequence: CASTIQGANTEAFF. The CDR3 bases are TGTGCCAGTACCATTCAGGGCGCGAACACTGAAGCTTTCTTT.